One and the same sample provided the 24 T cell receptor beta chains below, sequenced in a study of shared clonotypes between healthy human individuals. The data were produced by immunoSEQ multiplex PCR, yet TCRdb's version contains in-frame clones alone and is incomplete. This repertoire shows 1,400,000 or so clones, around 98.5% found once; its top ten account for 0.3% to 0.45%. Sequenced sample: naive CD4+ T cells sorted from blood. Subset noted: CD45RA+ positively selected. These receptors all stem from a man in his thirties or forties in good health.

This sequence joins TRBV7-2 and TRBJ2-3; no firm D call. Trimming stripped 11 bases from V and 0 bases from J, with 9 bases between. Germline CDR1 SGHTA, CDR2 FQGNSA. The CDR3 loop spans 12 amino acids. In DNA, the CDR3 is TGTGCCGCATCTGCTAGCACAGATACGCAGTATTTT. It is translated as CAASASTDTQYF.

The chain is built from TRBV28 and TRBJ2-1; 9 nucleotides agree with TRBD2. Germline-derived CDR1 and CDR2 are MDHEN and SYDVKM. The CDR3 consists of 14 residues. J gave up 8 bases and V 6 bases, and 8 bases lay outside the gene matches. The CDR3 loop is CASRLAGVGDEQFF. In DNA, the CDR3 is TGTGCCAGCAGATTAGCGGGAGTGGGCGATGAGCAGTTCTTC.

This sequence joins TRBV15 and TRBJ2-1; TRBD2 matches at 12 bases. The CDR3 consists of 17 residues. The ends lost 4 bases at V and 0 bases at J; junction bases unmatched: 4. The germline V gene has CDR1 LNHNV and CDR2 YYDKDF (reference sequence). The CDR3 protein is CATSKAGLAGSYNEQFF. CDR3 DNA: TGTGCCACCAGCAAAGCGGGACTAGCGGGCTCCTACAATGAGCAGTTCTTC.

The gene calls are TRBV5-1 and TRBJ2-1; D remains ambiguous. Trimming stripped 0 bases from V and 5 bases from J, with 6 bases between. The CDR3 is made up of 13 amino acids. CDR1 and CDR2 (germline): SGHRS, YFSETQ. CDR3: CASSLGINNEQFF. DNA for the CDR3: TGCGCCAGCAGCTTGGGTATAAACAATGAGCAGTTCTTC.

This clone has a single count. The V call is TRBV5-5, the J call TRBJ2-7; TRBD2 aligns across 7 bases. This CDR3 spans 15 amino acids. Germline values: CDR1 SGHKS, CDR2 YYEKEE (reference sequence). The trim removed 0 bases at V and 0 bases at J, leaving 3 bases unmatched. DNA of the CDR3: TGTGCCAGCAGCTTGGCTGCGGGAGCCTCCTACGAGCAGTACTTC. This translates into CASSLAAGASYEQYF. The whole variable domain, remainder taken from reference TRBV5-5 and TRBJ2-7, is DAGVTQSPTHLIKTRGQQVTLRCSPISGHKSVSWYQQVLGQGPQFIFQYYEKEERGRGNFPDRFSARQFPNYSSELNVNALLLGDSALYLCASSLAAGASYEQYFGPGTRLTVT.

A remark on this clone: Within the sample, other DNA sequences also encode this same CDR3. This chain links TRBV5-1 with TRBJ2-7; D is unclear. The germline V gene has CDR1 SGHRS and CDR2 YFSETQ. CDR3 length: 14 residues. V shed 3 bases and J shed 2 bases, with 12 bases lying between them. CDR3 bases: TGCGCCAGCAGCTCCCCTGACGGAACCTACGAGCAGTACTTC. Translation gives CASSSPDGTYEQYF.

This clone came up once. The V gene is TRBV28, the J gene TRBJ2-1; D gene unclear. CDR1 and CDR2 from the germline V gene are MDHEN and SYDVKM. The V end was cut by 2 bases, the J end by 9 bases, with 5 bases between. The CDR3 totals 11 residues. The CDR3 DNA reads as TGTGCCAGCAGTTTACCAACTGAGCAGTTCTTC. It is translated as CASSLPTEQFF.

The chain recombines TRBV5-5 with TRBJ1-4, with TRBD1 identical over 9 bases. The ends lost 1 base at V and 4 bases at J; junction bases unmatched: 5. Germline CDR1 and CDR2: SGHKS and YYEKEE (reference sequence). The CDR3 consists of 16 residues. The CDR3 region is CASSLRGTGINEKLFF. DNA of the CDR3: TGTGCCAGCAGCTTGAGGGGGACAGGGATTAATGAAAAACTGTTTTTT. The whole variable domain, remainder taken from reference TRBV5-5 and TRBJ1-4, is DAGVTQSPTHLIKTRGQQVTLRCSPISGHKSVSWYQQVLGQGPQFIFQYYEKEERGRGNFPDRFSARQFPNYSSELNVNALLLGDSALYLCASSLRGTGINEKLFFGSGTQLSVL.

With regard to this clone: The same CDR3 also results from other DNA sequences found in this sample. The V and J genes are TRBV6-5 and TRBJ2-7, with unresolved D. Germline CDR1 is MNHEY and CDR2 is SVGAGI. The V and J ends lost 0 bases and 1 base respectively, with 7 bases between them. The CDR3 consists of 14 residues. CDR3 sequence reads: CASSYSRISYEQYF. For the CDR3, the DNA is TGTGCCAGCAGTTACTCGAGAATTTCCTACGAGCAGTACTTC.

The chain combines TRBV6-5 with TRBJ2-1; possible D gene TRBD1, 6 bases. The CDR3 totals 16 residues. CDR1 and CDR2 (germline): MNHEY, SVGAGI. Trimming left V 2 bases short and J 0 bases short, with 11 bases between. This CDR3 reads CASSYRGQSSYNEQFF. DNA of the CDR3: TGTGCCAGCAGTTACCGTGGACAGAGCTCCTACAATGAGCAGTTCTTC.

This sequence joins TRBV7-2 and TRBJ2-7; D is perhaps TRBD2 (5 bases). V was pared by 4 bases and J by 6 bases, with 13 bases between. CDR1 is SGHTA, CDR2 FQGNSA, per germline. CDR3 length: 13 amino acids. CDR3 nucleotides: TGTGCCAGCAGCTGGGGTGGAGGTGTCGAGCAGTACTTC. It translates to CASSWGGGVEQYF.

The chain combines TRBV15 with TRBJ2-3, with D hard to call. The CDR3 is 13 amino acids. V lost 2 bases to trimming and J lost 4 bases, with 7 bases between them. The germline CDR1 and CDR2 sequences are LNHNV and YYDKDF (reference sequence). The CDR3 spells CATSRPSADTQYF. CDR3 DNA: TGTGCCACCAGCAGACCCTCGGCAGATACGCAGTATTTT. Supplemented by reference TRBV15 and TRBJ2-3, the full variable domain reads DAMVIQNPRYQVTQFGKPVTLSCSQTLNHNVMYWYQQKSSQAPKLLFHYYDKDFNNEADTPDNFQSRRPNTSFCFLDIRSPGLGDTAMYLCATSRPSADTQYFGPGTRLTVL.

The gene calls are TRBV7-6 and TRBJ1-2; D possibly corresponds to TRBD1 (5 bases). V gave up 0 bases and J gave up 6 bases, with 8 bases separating them. This CDR3 region has 13 residues. Germline-derived CDR1 and CDR2 are SGHVS and FNYEAQ. The CDR3 sequence is CASSLAGEDGYTF. In DNA, the CDR3 is TGTGCCAGCAGCTTAGCAGGGGAGGATGGCTACACCTTC. Complete variable domain (other parts from reference TRBV7-6 and TRBJ1-2): GAGVSQSPRYKVTKRGQDVALRCDPISGHVSLYWYRQALGQGPEFLTYFNYEAQQDKSGLPNDRFSAERPEGSISTLTIQRTEQRDSAMYRCASSLAGEDGYTFGSGTRLTVV.

V and J are TRBV4-1 and TRBJ1-1; D is unclear. The length of the CDR3 is 14 residues. CDR1 MGHRA and CDR2 YSYEKL come from the germline V gene. V was pared by 0 bases and J by 1 base, with 6 bases between. The CDR3: CASSQDRGNTEAFF. For the CDR3, the DNA is TGCGCCAGCAGCCAAGATCGCGGGAACACTGAAGCTTTCTTT.

This clone came up once. The genes are TRBV6-1 and TRBJ1-1; TRBD1 might be the D (6 bases). Germline V CDR1 and CDR2: MNHNS, SASEGT. The CDR3 runs to 10 residues. The germline V and J ends were trimmed by 8 bases and 11 bases, with 12 bases remaining between them. The CDR3 loop is CASSRGTAFF. The CDR3 nucleotides read TGTGCCAGCTCCAGGGGTACGGCTTTCTTT.

This clone showed up just a few times. This same CDR3 is encoded by further DNA sequences in the sample. The gene calls are TRBV10-3 and TRBJ2-7; D is undetermined. There are 12 residues in the CDR3. Germline V gene sequence: CDR1 ENHRY, CDR2 SYGVKD. Trimming stripped 3 bases from V and 2 bases from J, with 5 bases between. The CDR3 DNA reads TGTGCCATCAGTGAACGGGCCTACGAGCAGTACTTC. Amino acids: CAISERAYEQYF.

This chain uses TRBV4-2 with TRBJ1-3; D is unclear. The CDR3 is 17 amino acids. Germline V gene lookup returns CDR1 LGHNA and CDR2 YNFKEQ. Trimming took 0 bases from V and 0 from J, leaving 12 bases between them. CDR3 coding DNA: TGTGCCAGCAGCCAAGATCGTGCAGAAAGCTCTGGAAACACCATATATTTT. Amino acids: CASSQDRAESSGNTIYF.

On this clone itself: This same CDR3 is encoded by further DNA sequences in the sample. The CDR3 DNA is TGTGCCAGCTCACCACTGGACTATGGCTACACCTTC. Translating gives CASSPLDYGYTF. The V and J genes are TRBV18 and TRBJ1-2; D is undetermined. The germline gives CDR1 KGHSH, CDR2 LQKENI. V lost 1 base and J 3 bases, leaving 3 bases between the germline ends. This CDR3 comprises 12 residues. Based on the CDR3 plus reference TRBV18 and TRBJ1-2, the full variable domain is NAGVMQNPRHLVRRRGQEARLRCSPMKGHSHVYWYRQLPEEGLKFMVYLQKENIIDESGMPKERFSAEFPKEGPSILRIQQVVRGDSAAYFCASSPLDYGYTFGSGTRLTVV.

This rearrangement joins TRBV10-2 to TRBJ2-1, with 12 bases that match TRBD2. CDR1 and CDR2 from the germline V gene are WSHSY and SAAADI. Trimming took 10 bases from V and 4 from J; bases not matched to a gene: 8. The CDR3 consists of 15 residues. This CDR3 reads CATRLGLAGYNEQFF. CDR3 coding DNA: TGCGCCACCCGCCTAGGACTAGCGGGGTACAATGAGCAGTTCTTC.

The V and J genes are TRBV9 and TRBJ2-5; tentatively, D is TRBD2 (5 bases). CDR1 SGDLS and CDR2 YYNGEE come from the germline V gene. This CDR3 comprises 15 residues. V lost 0 bases, J lost 1 base, and 10 bases lay in between. Here the CDR3 DNA reads TGTGCCAGCAGCGTAGATCCCAGCGGCCAAGAGACCCAGTACTTC. Translated: CASSVDPSGQETQYF.

The chain employs TRBV11-3 and TRBJ2-1; the match to TRBD1 covers 10 bases. This CDR3 has 15 residues. The ends lost 5 bases at V and 6 bases at J; junction bases unmatched: 7. Germline CDR1 is SGHNT and CDR2 is YENEEA. The CDR3 region is CASSEGQGLSNEQFF. DNA for the CDR3: TGTGCCAGCAGCGAGGGACAGGGGCTTAGCAATGAGCAGTTCTTC.

The rearrangement uses TRBV29-1 and TRBJ2-7; D is perhaps TRBD1 (6 bases). Germline lookup yields CDR1 SQVTM and CDR2 ANQGSEA. The CDR3 has 13 residues. V was clipped by 4 bases and J by 0 bases, with 10 bases between them. CDR3 loop: CSVGLDSSYEQYF. The CDR3 DNA reads TGCAGCGTTGGACTGGACAGCTCCTACGAGCAGTACTTC.

The chain uses TRBV2 and TRBJ2-5; TRBD1 matches 7 bases. There are 13 residues in the CDR3. The trim removed 6 bases at V and 7 bases at J, leaving 8 bases unmatched. Germline V lookup: CDR1 SNHLY, CDR2 FYNNEI. The CDR3 region is CASSAAHRGTQYF. Written as DNA, the CDR3 is TGTGCCAGCAGCGCAGCACACAGGGGGACCCAGTACTTC.

The rearrangement uses TRBV25-1 and TRBJ1-1; D uncertain. Germline V gene lookup returns CDR1 MGHDK and CDR2 SYGVNS. CDR3 size: 14 residues. Trimming left V 2 bases short and J 1 base short, with 8 bases between. Here the CDR3 DNA reads TGTGCCAGCAGTGAAACAGCCTCGAACACTGAAGCTTTCTTT. Its translation is CASSETASNTEAFF.